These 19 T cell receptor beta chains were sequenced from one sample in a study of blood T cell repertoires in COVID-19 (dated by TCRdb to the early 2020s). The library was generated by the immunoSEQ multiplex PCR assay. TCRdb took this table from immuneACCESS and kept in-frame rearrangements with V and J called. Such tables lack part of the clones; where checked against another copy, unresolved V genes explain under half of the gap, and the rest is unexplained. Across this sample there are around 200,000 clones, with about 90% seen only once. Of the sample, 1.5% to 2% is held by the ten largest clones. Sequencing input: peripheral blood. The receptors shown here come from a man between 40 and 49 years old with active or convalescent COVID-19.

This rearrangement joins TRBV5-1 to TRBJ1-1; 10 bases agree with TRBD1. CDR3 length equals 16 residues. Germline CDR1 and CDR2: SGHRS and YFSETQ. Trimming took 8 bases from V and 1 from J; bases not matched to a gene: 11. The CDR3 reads CASFTGTGATNTEAFF. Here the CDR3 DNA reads TGCGCCAGTTTTACCGGGACAGGGGCGACGAACACTGAAGCTTTCTTT. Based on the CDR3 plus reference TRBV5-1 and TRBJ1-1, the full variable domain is KAGVTQTPRYLIKTRGQQVTLSCSPISGHRSVSWYQQTPGQGLQFLFEYFSETQRNKGNFPGRFSGRQFSNSRSEMNVSTLELGDSALYLCASFTGTGATNTEAFFGQGTRLTVV.

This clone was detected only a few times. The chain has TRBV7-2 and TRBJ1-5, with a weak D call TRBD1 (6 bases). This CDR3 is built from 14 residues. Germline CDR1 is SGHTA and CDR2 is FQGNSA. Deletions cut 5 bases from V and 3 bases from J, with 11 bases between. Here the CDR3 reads CASSNYRDNQPQHF. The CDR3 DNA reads TGTGCCAGCAGCAATTACAGGGACAATCAGCCCCAGCATTTT.

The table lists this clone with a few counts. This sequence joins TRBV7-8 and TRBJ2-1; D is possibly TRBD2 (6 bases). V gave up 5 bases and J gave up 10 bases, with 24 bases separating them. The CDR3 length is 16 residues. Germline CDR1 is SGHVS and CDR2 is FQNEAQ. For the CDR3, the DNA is TGTGCCAGCAGCCCTTTTATAGGGACTTCGGAAAGGGAGCAGTTCTTC. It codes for CASSPFIGTSEREQFF. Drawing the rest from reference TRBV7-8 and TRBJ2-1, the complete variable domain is GAGVSQSPRYKVAKRGQDVALRCDPISGHVSLFWYQQALGQGPEFLTYFQNEAQLDKSGLPSDRFFAERPEGSVSTLKIQRTQQEDSAVYLCASSPFIGTSEREQFFGPGTRLTVL.

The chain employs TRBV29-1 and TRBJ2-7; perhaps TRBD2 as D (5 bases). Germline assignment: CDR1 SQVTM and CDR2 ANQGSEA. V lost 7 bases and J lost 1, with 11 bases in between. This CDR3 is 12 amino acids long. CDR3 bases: TGCAGCGCTCTCGGGGTTTCCTACGAGCAGTACTTC. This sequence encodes CSALGVSYEQYF.

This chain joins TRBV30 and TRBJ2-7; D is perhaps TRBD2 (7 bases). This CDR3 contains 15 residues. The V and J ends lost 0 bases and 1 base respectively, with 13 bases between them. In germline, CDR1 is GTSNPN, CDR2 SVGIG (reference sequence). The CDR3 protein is CAWSVGGGASYEQYF. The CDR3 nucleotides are TGTGCCTGGAGTGTAGGGGGGGGAGCTTCCTACGAGCAGTACTTC.

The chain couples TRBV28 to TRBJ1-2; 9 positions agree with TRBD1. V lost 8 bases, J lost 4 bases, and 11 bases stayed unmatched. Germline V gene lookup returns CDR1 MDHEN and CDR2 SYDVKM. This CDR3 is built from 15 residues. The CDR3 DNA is TGTGCCAGCGTCTTCCGGGACAGGGAATTCTATGGCTACACCTTC. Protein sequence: CASVFRDREFYGYTF.

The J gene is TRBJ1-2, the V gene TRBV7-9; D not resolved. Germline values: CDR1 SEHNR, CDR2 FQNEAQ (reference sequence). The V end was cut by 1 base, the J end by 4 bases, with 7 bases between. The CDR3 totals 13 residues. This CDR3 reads CASSLVQIYGYTF. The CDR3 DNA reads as TGTGCCAGCAGCTTAGTGCAGATCTATGGCTACACCTTC.

CDR3 DNA: TGTGCCAGCACTCGGAGATCTTCTACCAACACTGAAGCTTTCTTT. It encodes CASTRRSSTNTEAFF. The chain employs TRBV28 and TRBJ1-1; D unclear. Germline CDR1 is MDHEN and CDR2 is SYDVKM. The CDR3 has 15 residues. Trimming took 7 bases from V and 2 from J, leaving 17 bases between them.

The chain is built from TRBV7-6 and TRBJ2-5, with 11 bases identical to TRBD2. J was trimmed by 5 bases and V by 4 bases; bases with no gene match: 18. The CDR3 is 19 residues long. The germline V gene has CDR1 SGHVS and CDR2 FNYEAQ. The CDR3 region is CASSSGTSGTRGFKETQYF. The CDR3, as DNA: TGTGCCAGCAGCTCCGGGACTAGCGGAACAAGGGGGTTTAAGGAGACCCAGTACTTC. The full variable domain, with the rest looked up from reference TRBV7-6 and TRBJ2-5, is GAGVSQSPRYKVTKRGQDVALRCDPISGHVSLYWYRQALGQGPEFLTYFNYEAQQDKSGLPNDRFSAERPEGSISTLTIQRTEQRDSAMYRCASSSGTSGTRGFKETQYFGPGTRLLVL.

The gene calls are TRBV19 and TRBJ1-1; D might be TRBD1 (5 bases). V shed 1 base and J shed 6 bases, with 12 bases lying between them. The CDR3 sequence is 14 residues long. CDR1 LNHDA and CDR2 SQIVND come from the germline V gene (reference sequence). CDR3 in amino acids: CASSIGGFGSEAFF. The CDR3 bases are TGTGCCAGTAGTATAGGGGGCTTTGGCTCTGAAGCTTTCTTT. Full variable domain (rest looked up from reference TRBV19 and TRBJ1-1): DGGITQSPKYLFRKEGQNVTLSCEQNLNHDAMYWYRQDPGQGLRLIYYSQIVNDFQKGDIAEGYSVSREKKESFPLTVTSAQKNPTAFYLCASSIGGFGSEAFFGQGTRLTVV.

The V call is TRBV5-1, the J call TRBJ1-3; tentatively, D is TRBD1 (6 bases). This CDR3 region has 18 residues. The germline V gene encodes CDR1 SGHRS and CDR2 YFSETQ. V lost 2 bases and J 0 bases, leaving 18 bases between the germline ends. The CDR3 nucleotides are TGCGCCAGCAGCTTATCCTTTGGACAGCCGTACTCTGGAAACACCATATATTTT. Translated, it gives CASSLSFGQPYSGNTIYF. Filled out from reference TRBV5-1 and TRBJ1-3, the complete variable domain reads KAGVTQTPRYLIKTRGQQVTLSCSPISGHRSVSWYQQTPGQGLQFLFEYFSETQRNKGNFPGRFSGRQFSNSRSEMNVSTLELGDSALYLCASSLSFGQPYSGNTIYFGEGSWLTVV.

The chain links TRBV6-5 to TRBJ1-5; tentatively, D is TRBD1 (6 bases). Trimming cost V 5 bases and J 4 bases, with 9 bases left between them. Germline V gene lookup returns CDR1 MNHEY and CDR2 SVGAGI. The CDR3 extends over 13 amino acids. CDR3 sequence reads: CASSIDRNQPQHF. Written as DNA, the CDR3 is TGTGCCAGCAGTATCGACAGGAATCAGCCCCAGCATTTT.

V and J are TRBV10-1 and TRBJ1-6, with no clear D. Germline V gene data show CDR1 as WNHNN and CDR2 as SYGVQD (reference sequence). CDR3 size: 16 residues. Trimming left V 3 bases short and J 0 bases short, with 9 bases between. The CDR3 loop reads CASSEYRSSYNSPLHF. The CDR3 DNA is TGCGCCAGCAGTGAATATCGGAGCTCCTATAATTCACCCCTCCACTTT.

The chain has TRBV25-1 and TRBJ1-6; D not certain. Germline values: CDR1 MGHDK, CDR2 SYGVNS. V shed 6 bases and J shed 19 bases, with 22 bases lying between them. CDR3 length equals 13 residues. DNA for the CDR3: TGTGCCAGCAGAATACGGGATGGCCTACCAATACACTTT. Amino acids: CASRIRDGLPIHF.

CDR3 protein: CSGAGLQETQYF. The CDR3 DNA sequence: TGCAGCGGGGCGGGTCTACAAGAGACCCAGTACTTC. The chain recombines TRBV29-1 with TRBJ2-5; tentative D call: TRBD2 (5 bases). V lost 7 bases, J lost 2 bases, and 11 bases lay in between. CDR3 size: 12 residues. Germline values: CDR1 SQVTM, CDR2 ANQGSEA.

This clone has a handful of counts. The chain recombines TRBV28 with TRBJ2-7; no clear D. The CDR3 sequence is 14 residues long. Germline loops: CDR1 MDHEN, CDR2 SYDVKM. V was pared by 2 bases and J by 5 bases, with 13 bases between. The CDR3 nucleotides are TGTGCCAGCAGTTTACGACTGCGCTCACACGAGCAGTACTTC. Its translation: CASSLRLRSHEQYF.

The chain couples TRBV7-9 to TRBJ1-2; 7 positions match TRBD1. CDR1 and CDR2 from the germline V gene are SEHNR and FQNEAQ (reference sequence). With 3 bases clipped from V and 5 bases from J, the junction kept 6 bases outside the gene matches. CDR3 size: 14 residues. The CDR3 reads CASSFVTGAYGYTF. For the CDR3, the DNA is TGTGCCAGCAGCTTCGTCACAGGGGCTTATGGCTACACCTTC.

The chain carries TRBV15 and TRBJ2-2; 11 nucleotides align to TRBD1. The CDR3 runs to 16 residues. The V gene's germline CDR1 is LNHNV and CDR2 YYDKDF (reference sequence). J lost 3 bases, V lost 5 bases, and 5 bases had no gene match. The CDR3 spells CATSGGTGGYTGELFF. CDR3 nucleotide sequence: TGTGCCACCAGCGGCGGGACAGGGGGTTACACCGGGGAGCTGTTTTTT.

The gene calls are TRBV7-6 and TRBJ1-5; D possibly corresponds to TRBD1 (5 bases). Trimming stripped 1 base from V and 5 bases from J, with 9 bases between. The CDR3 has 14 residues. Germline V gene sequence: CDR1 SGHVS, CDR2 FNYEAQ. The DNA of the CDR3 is TGTGCCAGCAGCTTAGGACAGAAGTATCAGCCCCAGCATTTT. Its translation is CASSLGQKYQPQHF.